This record looks at one TCR beta chain sequence and its context. Its target is not known. Germline CDR1 is LNHNV and CDR2 is YYDKDF (reference sequence). Trimming at V came to 5 bases and at J to 8 bases, leaving 16 bases not matched to a gene. This CDR3 has 16 residues. These data belong to a study of cytomegalovirus exposure and HLA in healthy donors. Background on the study: Membership in the Caucasian-associated ancestry cluster was found for around four fifths of approximately 400 genotyped donors.

Study-wide findings and caveats: Through in vitro validation, a few CMV-associated chains were shown to be specific for CMV antigens.

The primer mix had 60 Vbeta and 13 Jbeta primers. Method: immunoSEQ multiplex PCR; TCRdb's copy keeps in-frame clones and lacks some. The repertoire includes roughly 120,000 clones, approximately 72% of them detected once, and approximately 28% sits in the top ten. The chain recombines TRBV15 with TRBJ2-3, with 7 bases that match TRBD2. This receptor was taken from a man in his 60s in good health and CMV-seropositive. The sequenced sample consisted of PBMCs. CDR3: CATSHRGLAELGTQYF. The CDR3 coding sequence is TGTGCCACCAGCCATAGAGGGCTAGCGGAGTTGGGTACGCAGTATTTT.